The rows below give T cell receptor beta chains drawn from one sample of a study of PD-1 blockade in classical Hodgkin lymphoma. Clones were read by immunoSEQ multiplex PCR, and TCRdb kept only the in-frame ones, dropping some. The sample includes about 28,000 clones, about 81% of them seen just once. The starting material was peripheral blood mononuclear cells (PBMCs), obtained before the second cycle of nivolumab. Source of these receptors: a human donor with classical Hodgkin lymphoma. The CDR3 runs from the conserved cysteine through the conserved F or W. A D gene is named only where the DNA matches it firmly. Only part of the rows carry a size: once, few, many, or a class if the clone is expanded.

TRBJ1-5	TRBV13	.	.	TGTGCCAGCAGCGAGCCGCTAGGGCCCCAGCATTTT	CASSEPLGPQHF
TRBJ1-5	TRBV2	.	.	TGTGCCAGCAGTGGACAGGCTTCCTATCAGCCCCAGCATTTT	CASSGQASYQPQHF
TRBJ2-2	TRBV7-2	.	.	TGTGCCAGCAAGGAAGGGTGGAACACCGGGGAGCTGTTTTTT	CASKEGWNTGELFF
TRBJ1-1	TRBV7-2	.	.	TGTGCCAGCAGCTCAGGGTTGCTCACTGAAGCTTTCTTT	CASSSGLLTEAFF
TRBJ1-1	TRBV7-2	.	.	TGTGCCAGCAGCTTACAGTCAGGGGACACTGAAGCTTTCTTT	CASSLQSGDTEAFF
TRBJ2-3	TRBV19	TRBD1	.	TGTGCCAGTAGTAGGGATGGACAGGCCCTTCTCACAGATACGCAGTATTTT	CASSRDGQALLTDTQYF
TRBJ2-7	TRBV2	TRBD1	.	TGTGCCAGCTTAGGACAGGGGAAGAACGAGCAGTACTTC	CASLGQGKNEQYF
TRBJ2-5	TRBV11-1	.	.	TGTGCCAGCAGCTTAGTCCCACCGGAGACCCAGTACTTC	CASSLVPPETQYF
TRBJ1-2	TRBV6-5	TRBD1	.	TGTGCCAGCAGGCCCGGGACAGGGGTCTATGGCTACACCTTC	CASRPGTGVYGYTF
TRBJ1-2	TRBV6-6	.	.	TGTGCCAGCAGTTACGGGGAGGTGGGATATGGCTACACCTTC	CASSYGEVGYGYTF
TRBJ2-1	TRBV19	TRBD1	.	TGTGCCAGTAACGGACAGGGGTTCTACAATGAGCAGTTCTTC	CASNGQGFYNEQFF
TRBJ1-5	TRBV27	TRBD1	.	TGTGCCAGCAGTGGCGCCACAGGGGGCCAGCCCCAGCATTTT	CASSGATGGQPQHF
TRBJ2-5	TRBV19	TRBD2	.	TGTGCCAGTAGCGGGGGGAGGGCCCTCAGTAAGACCCAGTACTTC	CASSGGRALSKTQYF
TRBJ2-7	TRBV6-5	.	.	TGTGCCAGCAGTTACACGCGGTACCCCCTAGGGGAGCAGTACTTC	CASSYTRYPLGEQYF
TRBJ1-5	TRBV2	.	once	TGTGCCAGCAGTGGGGGTCAGCCCCAGCATTTT	CASSGGQPQHF
TRBJ2-3	TRBV6-1	.	.	TGTGCCAGCAGTATAGGGACTCCCCGTGTGGATACGCAGTATTTT	CASSIGTPRVDTQYF
TRBJ2-3	TRBV2	TRBD2	.	TGTGCCAGCAGTGAAGGTTTGACTAGCGGGGGTAGCACAGATACGCAGTATTTT	CASSEGLTSGGSTDTQYF
TRBJ1-2	TRBV9	.	once	TGTGCCAGCAGCGCGAACGAGGCAAGGGTAGTGGGTGGCTACACCTTC	CASSANEARVVGGYTF
TRBJ2-3	TRBV9	TRBD2	.	TGTGCCAGCAGCACTACGGGTCTAGCGGGGGCTGGGGATACGCAGTATTTT	CASSTTGLAGAGDTQYF
TRBJ2-5	TRBV7-3	TRBD1	.	TGTGCCAGCAGTCCATCGACAGGGATTATGGAGACCCAGTACTTC	CASSPSTGIMETQYF
TRBJ2-3	TRBV6-6	.	few	TGTGCCAGCAGTTACACAGACCGCTGGGATACGCAGTATTTT	CASSYTDRWDTQYF
TRBJ2-1	TRBV2	.	few	TGTGCCAGCAGTGAATCAGAGGCGCGCAATGAGCAGTTCTTC	CASSESEARNEQFF
TRBJ1-4	TRBV7-9	.	.	TGTGCCAGCAGATCAGGGGAACTCGAAAAACTGTTTTTT	CASRSGELEKLFF
TRBJ1-2	TRBV19	.	.	TGTGCCAGCAGCCCTACCGGCCCCGATGGCTACACCTTC	CASSPTGPDGYTF
TRBJ2-7	TRBV6-5	TRBD1	.	TGTGCCAGCAGTTACGGACAGGGGAGTTACGAGCAGTACTTC	CASSYGQGSYEQYF
TRBJ1-2	TRBV5-5	.	.	TGTGCCAGCAGCTTCCAGGGCCTCTCAGGCGGCTACACCTTC	CASSFQGLSGGYTF
TRBJ2-4	TRBV6-5	.	.	TGTGCCAGCAGTTACTCTAGGTCCCTAGCCAAAAACATTCAGTACTTC	CASSYSRSLAKNIQYF
TRBJ2-7	TRBV27	TRBD1	large	TGTGCCAGCAGTTTACCGGGACAGGAGGTGCCCTACGAGCAGTACTTC	CASSLPGQEVPYEQYF
TRBJ1-2	TRBV7-9	.	.	TGTGCCAGCAGCTTAGAGGCGGGCAGGGGACATAACTATGGCTACACCTTC	CASSLEAGRGHNYGYTF
TRBJ1-4	TRBV5-6	TRBD1	.	TGTGCCAGCAGCCGAGGCGGGGGACAGTGGGAAAAACTGTTTTTT	CASSRGGGQWEKLFF
TRBJ1-2	TRBV4-3	TRBD1	.	TGCGCCAGCAGCCAAGATGGGACAGAGTTTTATGGCTACACCTTC	CASSQDGTEFYGYTF
TRBJ1-1	TRBV7-8	.	once	TGTGCCAGCCGCCAAACTGAAGCTTTCTTT	CASRQTEAFF
TRBJ1-1	TRBV2	.	few	TGTGCCAGCAGTGGGGTAGGAATGAACACTGAAGCTTTCTTT	CASSGVGMNTEAFF
TRBJ1-2	TRBV19	.	.	TGTGCCAGCTCACCAGGACAGAGTAACTATGGCTACACCTTC	CASSPGQSNYGYTF
TRBJ2-3	TRBV11-3	.	.	TGTGCCAGCAGCTTAGAGGGCGGGGCACAGGGTTACGGTACGCAGTATTTT	CASSLEGGAQGYGTQYF
TRBJ2-6	TRBV14	.	.	TGTGCCAGCAGCCAAAGTCGGGCCAACGTCCTGACTTTC	CASSQSRANVLTF
TRBJ2-1	TRBV7-9	TRBD1	.	TGTGCCAGCAGCCTCCGGGACAGGGTGAATGAGCAGTTCTTC	CASSLRDRVNEQFF
TRBJ2-5	TRBV7-2	.	.	TGTGCCAGCAGCTCCATAGAGACCCAGTACTTC	CASSSIETQYF
TRBJ1-2	TRBV28	.	.	TGTGCCAGCAGTTTTGAGGGAAGGGACTATGGCTACACCTTC	CASSFEGRDYGYTF
TRBJ2-2	TRBV7-9	TRBD1	.	TGTGCCAGCAGCCCGGGACAGGGGGCGAACGGGGAGCTGTTTTTT	CASSPGQGANGELFF
TRBJ2-5	TRBV7-2	.	.	TGTGCCAGCAGCCCCGTGCCCGACGCGACCCAGTACTTC	CASSPVPDATQYF
TRBJ2-2	TRBV14	TRBD2	.	TGTGCCAGCAGCCCAGGAGTCACTAGCGAATTAACCGGGGAGCTGTTTTTT	CASSPGVTSELTGELFF
TRBJ2-3	TRBV5-6	TRBD2	.	TGTGCCAGCAGCCAGGGACTAGCGGCCACAGATACGCAGTATTTT	CASSQGLAATDTQYF
TRBJ2-1	TRBV9	TRBD2	.	TGTGCCAGCAGCGTAGCCGCGGGGGCCTACAATGAGCAGTTCTTC	CASSVAAGAYNEQFF
TRBJ1-4	TRBV5-1	.	.	TGCGCCAGCAGCACCGGGTCAGCTGCAACTAATGAAAAACTGTTTTTT	CASSTGSAATNEKLFF
TRBJ2-7	TRBV11-3	.	.	TGTGCCAGCAGCCAAAACCTCTACGAGCAGTACTTC	CASSQNLYEQYF
TRBJ1-2	TRBV6-1	.	.	TGTGCCAGCAGTGAAGAAATAGCCTATGGCTACACCTTC	CASSEEIAYGYTF
TRBJ1-1	TRBV7-3	.	.	TGTGCCAGCAGCTTAACAGGTCGGCAGGGGCGCACCTCGGCTTTCTTT	CASSLTGRQGRTSAFF
TRBJ1-1	TRBV14	.	.	TGTGCCAGCAGCCAAGACCTACCAGGGAGGGGAGACACTGAAGCTTTCTTT	CASSQDLPGRGDTEAFF
TRBJ1-2	TRBV19	.	.	TGTGCCAGTAGAATCGGAGGGGAAGTAGATGGCTACACCTTC	CASRIGGEVDGYTF
TRBJ2-7	TRBV11-1	TRBD1	.	TGTGCCAGCAGCTTAATCGAGGCCCAGGGGGCCTACGAGCAGTACTTC	CASSLIEAQGAYEQYF
TRBJ2-2	TRBV5-4	TRBD1	.	TGTGCCAGCACCTTGGGACCGACAGGGGATTACGCCGGGGAGCTGTTTTTT	CASTLGPTGDYAGELFF
TRBJ2-5	TRBV19	.	.	TGTGCCAGTAAGGAGGAAGGCCAAGAGACCCAGTACTTC	CASKEEGQETQYF
TRBJ2-4	TRBV19	.	.	TGTGCCAGTAGTATAGACCAGGGTTTCGGGACCGCAAAAAACATTCAGTACTTC	CASSIDQGFGTAKNIQYF
TRBJ1-2	TRBV6-1	.	.	TGTGCCAGCTCTCCAGAGGGGAACTATGGCTACACCTTC	CASSPEGNYGYTF